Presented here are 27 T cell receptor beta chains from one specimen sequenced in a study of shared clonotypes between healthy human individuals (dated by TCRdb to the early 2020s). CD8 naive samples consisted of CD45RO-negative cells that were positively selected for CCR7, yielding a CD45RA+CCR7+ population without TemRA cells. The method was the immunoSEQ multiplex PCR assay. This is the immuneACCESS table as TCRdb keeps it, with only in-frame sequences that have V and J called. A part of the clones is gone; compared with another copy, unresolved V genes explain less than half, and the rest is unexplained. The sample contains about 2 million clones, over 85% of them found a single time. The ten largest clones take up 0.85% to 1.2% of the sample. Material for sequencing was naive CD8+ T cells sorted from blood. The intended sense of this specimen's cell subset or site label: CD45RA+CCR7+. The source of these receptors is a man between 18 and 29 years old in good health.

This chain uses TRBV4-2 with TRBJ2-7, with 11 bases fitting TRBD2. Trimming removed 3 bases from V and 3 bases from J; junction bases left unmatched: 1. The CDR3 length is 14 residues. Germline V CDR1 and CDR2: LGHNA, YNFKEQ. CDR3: CASSQTSGVYEQYF. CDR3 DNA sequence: TGTGCCAGCAGCCAGACTAGCGGGGTCTACGAGCAGTACTTC.

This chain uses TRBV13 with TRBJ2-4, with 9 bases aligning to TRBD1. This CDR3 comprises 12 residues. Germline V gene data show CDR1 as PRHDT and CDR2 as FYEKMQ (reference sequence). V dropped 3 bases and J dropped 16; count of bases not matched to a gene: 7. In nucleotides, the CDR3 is TGTGCCAGCAGCTTTGGCCGGGACAGGGTTTACTTC. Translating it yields CASSFGRDRVYF.

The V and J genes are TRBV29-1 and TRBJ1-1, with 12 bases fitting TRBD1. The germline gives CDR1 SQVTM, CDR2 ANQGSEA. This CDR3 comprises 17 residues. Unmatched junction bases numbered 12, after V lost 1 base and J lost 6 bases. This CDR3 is CSVEAPGQGAPGPEAFF. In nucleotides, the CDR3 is TGCAGCGTTGAAGCGCCGGGACAGGGGGCGCCGGGCCCTGAAGCTTTCTTT.

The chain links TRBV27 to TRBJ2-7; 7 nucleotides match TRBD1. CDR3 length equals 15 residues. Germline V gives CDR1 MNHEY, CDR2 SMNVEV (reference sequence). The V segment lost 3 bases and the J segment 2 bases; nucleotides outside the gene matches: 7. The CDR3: CASSFLGGYPYEQYF. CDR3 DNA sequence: TGTGCCAGCAGTTTCCTAGGGGGCTATCCCTACGAGCAGTACTTC.

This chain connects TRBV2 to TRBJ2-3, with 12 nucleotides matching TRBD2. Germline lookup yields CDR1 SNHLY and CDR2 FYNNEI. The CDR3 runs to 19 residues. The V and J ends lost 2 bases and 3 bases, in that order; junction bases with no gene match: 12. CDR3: CASSELAGGTSSVTDTQYF. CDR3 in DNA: TGTGCCAGCAGTGAACTAGCGGGGGGGACCTCCTCTGTAACAGATACGCAGTATTTT. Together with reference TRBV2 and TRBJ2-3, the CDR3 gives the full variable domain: EPEVTQTPSHQVTQMGQEVILRCVPISNHLYFYWYRQILGQKVEFLVSFYNNEISEKSEIFDDQFSVERPDGSNFTLKIRSTKLEDSAMYFCASSELAGGTSSVTDTQYFGPGTRLTVL.

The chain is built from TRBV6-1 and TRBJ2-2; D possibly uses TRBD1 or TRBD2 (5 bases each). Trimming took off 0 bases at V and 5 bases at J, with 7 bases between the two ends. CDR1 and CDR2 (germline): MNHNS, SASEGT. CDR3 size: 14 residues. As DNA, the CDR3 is TGTGCCAGCAGTGAAGCGGGGGAAACCGGGGAGCTGTTTTTT. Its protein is CASSEAGETGELFF.

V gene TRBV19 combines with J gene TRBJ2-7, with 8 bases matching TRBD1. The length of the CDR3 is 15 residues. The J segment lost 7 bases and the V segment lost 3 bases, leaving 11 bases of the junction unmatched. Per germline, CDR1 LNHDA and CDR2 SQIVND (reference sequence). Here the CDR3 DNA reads TGTGCCAGTAGTATTTCCGGACAGGGTTTTGTTGAGCAGTACTTC. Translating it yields CASSISGQGFVEQYF. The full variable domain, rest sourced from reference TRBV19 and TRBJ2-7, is DGGITQSPKYLFRKEGQNVTLSCEQNLNHDAMYWYRQDPGQGLRLIYYSQIVNDFQKGDIAEGYSVSREKKESFPLTVTSAQKNPTAFYLCASSISGQGFVEQYFGPGTRLTVT.

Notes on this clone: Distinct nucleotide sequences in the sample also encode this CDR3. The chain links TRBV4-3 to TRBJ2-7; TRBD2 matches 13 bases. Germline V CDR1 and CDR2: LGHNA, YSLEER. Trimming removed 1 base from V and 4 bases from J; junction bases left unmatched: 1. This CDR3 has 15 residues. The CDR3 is CASSQGLAGGYEQYF. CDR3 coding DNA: TGCGCCAGCAGCCAAGGACTAGCGGGAGGTTACGAGCAGTACTTC.

This CDR3 reads CASSLGGGGANVLTF. Written as DNA, the CDR3 is TGCGCCAGCAGCCTAGGCGGTGGGGGGGCCAACGTCCTGACTTTC. This chain uses TRBV4-1 with TRBJ2-6; D gene unclear. CDR1 and CDR2 (germline): MGHRA, YSYEKL. This CDR3 has 15 amino acids. V lost 4 bases to trimming and J lost 4 bases, with 11 bases between them.

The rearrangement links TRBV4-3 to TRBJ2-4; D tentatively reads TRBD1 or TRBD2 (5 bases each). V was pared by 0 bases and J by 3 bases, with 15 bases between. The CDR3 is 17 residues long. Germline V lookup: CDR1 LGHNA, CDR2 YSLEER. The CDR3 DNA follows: TGCGCCAGCAGCCAAGATCTTGAGGGGAGCGTCAAAAACATTCAGTACTTC. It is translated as CASSQDLEGSVKNIQYF.

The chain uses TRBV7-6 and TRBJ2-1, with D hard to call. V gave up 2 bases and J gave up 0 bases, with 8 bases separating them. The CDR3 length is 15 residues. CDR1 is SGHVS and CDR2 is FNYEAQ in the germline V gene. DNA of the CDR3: TGTGCCAGCAGCTTAAAAACAGACTCCTACAATGAGCAGTTCTTC. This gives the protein CASSLKTDSYNEQFF.

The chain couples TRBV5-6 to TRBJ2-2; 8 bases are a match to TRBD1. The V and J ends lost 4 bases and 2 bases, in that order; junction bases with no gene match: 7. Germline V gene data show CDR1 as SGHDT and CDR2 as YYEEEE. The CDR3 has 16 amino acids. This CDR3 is CASSAFRGPNTGELFF. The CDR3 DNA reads TGTGCCAGCAGCGCCTTCAGGGGGCCCAACACCGGGGAGCTGTTTTTT.

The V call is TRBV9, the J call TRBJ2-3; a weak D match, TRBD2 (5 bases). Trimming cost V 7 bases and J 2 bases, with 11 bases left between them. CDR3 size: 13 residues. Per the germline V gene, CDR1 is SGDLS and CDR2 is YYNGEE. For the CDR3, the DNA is TGTGCCAGCCGACGAGCGGACACAGATACGCAGTATTTT. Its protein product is CASRRADTDTQYF.

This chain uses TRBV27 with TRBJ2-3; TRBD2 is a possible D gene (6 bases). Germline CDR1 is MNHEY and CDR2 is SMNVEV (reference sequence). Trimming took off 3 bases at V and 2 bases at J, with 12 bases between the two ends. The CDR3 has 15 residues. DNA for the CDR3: TGTGCCAGCAGTTTTCTCGCGGGGCACACAGATACGCAGTATTTT. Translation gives CASSFLAGHTDTQYF.

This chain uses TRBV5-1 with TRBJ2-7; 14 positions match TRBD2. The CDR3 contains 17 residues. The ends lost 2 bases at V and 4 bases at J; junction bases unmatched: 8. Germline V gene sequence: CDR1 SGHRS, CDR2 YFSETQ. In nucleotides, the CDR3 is TGCGCCAGCAGCTTAACCGGACTAGCGGGGGGAACTTACGAGCAGTACTTC. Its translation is CASSLTGLAGGTYEQYF.

The CDR3 DNA reads TGTGCCAGCAGCCCATCTACGGGCGAGCAGTACTTC. Its protein product is CASSPSTGEQYF. The J gene is TRBJ2-7, the V gene TRBV7-9; D unresolved. Germline assignment: CDR1 SEHNR and CDR2 FQNEAQ (reference sequence). This CDR3 has 12 amino acids. The V end lost 5 bases, the J end lost 6 bases, and 11 bases lay between the germline ends. The full variable domain, completed using reference TRBV7-9 and TRBJ2-7, is DTGVSQNPRHKITKRGQNVTFRCDPISEHNRLYWYRQTLGQGPEFLTYFQNEAQLEKSRLLSDRFSAERPKGSFSTLEIQRTEQGDSAMYLCASSPSTGEQYFGPGTRLTVT.

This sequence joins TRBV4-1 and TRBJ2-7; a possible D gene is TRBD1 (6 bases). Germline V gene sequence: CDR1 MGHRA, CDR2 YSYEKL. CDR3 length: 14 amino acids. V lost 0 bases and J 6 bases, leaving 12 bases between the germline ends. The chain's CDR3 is CASSQDRGQPEQYF. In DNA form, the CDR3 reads TGCGCCAGCAGCCAAGATCGCGGACAGCCCGAGCAGTACTTC.

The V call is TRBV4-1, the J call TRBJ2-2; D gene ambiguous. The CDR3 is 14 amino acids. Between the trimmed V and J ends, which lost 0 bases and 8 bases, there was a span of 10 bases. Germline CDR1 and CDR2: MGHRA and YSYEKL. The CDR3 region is CASSQDLRGGELFF. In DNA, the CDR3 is TGCGCCAGCAGCCAAGACCTCCGTGGAGGGGAGCTGTTTTTT.

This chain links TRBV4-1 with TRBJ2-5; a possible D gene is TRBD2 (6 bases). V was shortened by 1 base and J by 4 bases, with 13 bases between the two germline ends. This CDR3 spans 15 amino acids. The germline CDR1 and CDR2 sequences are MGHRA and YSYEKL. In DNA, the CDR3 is TGCGCCAGCAGCCAAGGTGGGGGGAAGGGAGAGACCCAGTACTTC. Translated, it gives CASSQGGGKGETQYF.

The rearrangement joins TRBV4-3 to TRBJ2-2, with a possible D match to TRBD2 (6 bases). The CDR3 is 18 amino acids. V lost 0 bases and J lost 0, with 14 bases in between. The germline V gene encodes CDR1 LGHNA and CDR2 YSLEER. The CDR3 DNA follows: TGCGCCAGCAGCCAAGATATTTGGGGGGTTGCGAACACCGGGGAGCTGTTTTTT. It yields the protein CASSQDIWGVANTGELFF.

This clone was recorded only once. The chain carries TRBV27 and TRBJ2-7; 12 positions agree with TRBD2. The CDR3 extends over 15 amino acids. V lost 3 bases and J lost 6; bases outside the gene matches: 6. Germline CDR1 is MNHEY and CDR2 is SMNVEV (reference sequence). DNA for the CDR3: TGTGCCAGCAGTTTCCGGACTAGCGGGATCACCGAGCAGTACTTC. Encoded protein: CASSFRTSGITEQYF.

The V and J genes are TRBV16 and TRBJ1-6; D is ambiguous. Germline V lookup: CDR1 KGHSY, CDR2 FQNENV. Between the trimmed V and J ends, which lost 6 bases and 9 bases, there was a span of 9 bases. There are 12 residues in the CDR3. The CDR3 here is CASSPGVSPLHF. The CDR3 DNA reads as TGTGCCAGCAGTCCGGGAGTTTCACCCCTCCACTTT.

CDR3 protein: CASSIVGTSTDTQYF. The CDR3 bases are TGTGCCAGTAGTATAGTGGGTACTAGCACAGATACGCAGTATTTT. The chain links TRBV19 to TRBJ2-3; D unclear. CDR3 length: 15 amino acids. The V and J ends lost 1 base and 0 bases respectively, with 8 bases between them. CDR1 is LNHDA, CDR2 SQIVND, per germline (reference sequence).

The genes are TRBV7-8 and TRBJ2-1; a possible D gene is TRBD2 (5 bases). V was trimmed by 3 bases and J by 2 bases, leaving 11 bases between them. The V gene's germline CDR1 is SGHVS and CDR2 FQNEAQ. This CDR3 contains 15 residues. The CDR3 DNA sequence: TGTGCCAGCAGCTTGGACTTAACGGCCTACAATGAGCAGTTCTTC. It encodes CASSLDLTAYNEQFF.

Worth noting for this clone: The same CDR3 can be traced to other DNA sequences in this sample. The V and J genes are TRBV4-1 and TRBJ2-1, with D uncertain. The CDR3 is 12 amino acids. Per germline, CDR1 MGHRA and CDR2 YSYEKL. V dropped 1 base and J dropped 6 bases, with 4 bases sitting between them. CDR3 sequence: CASSQVGNEQFF. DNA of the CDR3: TGCGCCAGCAGCCAAGTAGGCAATGAGCAGTTCTTC.

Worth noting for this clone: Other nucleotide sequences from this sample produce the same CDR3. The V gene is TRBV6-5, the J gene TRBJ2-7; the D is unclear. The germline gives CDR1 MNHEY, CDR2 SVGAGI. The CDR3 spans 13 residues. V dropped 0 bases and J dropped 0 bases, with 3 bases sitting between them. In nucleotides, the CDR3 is TGTGCCAGCAGTTACTCGGTCTCCTACGAGCAGTACTTC. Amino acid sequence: CASSYSVSYEQYF.

CDR3 DNA: TGTGCCAGCAGTTCACGTAGCGGGGGGCAAGAGACCCAGTACTTC. Residues: CASSSRSGGQETQYF. The chain employs TRBV5-6 and TRBJ2-5; 10 bases match TRBD2. Germline CDR1 reads SGHDT; CDR2 reads YYEEEE. The CDR3 has 15 amino acids. V dropped 5 bases and J dropped 2; count of bases not matched to a gene: 6.